This record concerns one T cell receptor beta chain sequence. The antigen is not known. The junction and the germline gene differ at one end; a read error may be behind it. The sample is drawn from a study of blood T cells in healthy people across ages. Next came a second PCR, run for about 7 to 11 cycles, which used a sample-barcoded 5' primer along with a J-beta primer mix. Unique molecular identifiers of 12 random nucleotides labeled each cDNA. MiXCR, run by TCRdb on the 5' RACE reads, gives a single entry per CDR3 protein. The data show hundreds of thousands of distinct CDR3 sequences, approximately 53% seen once. The CDR3 length is 13 residues. Germline assignment: CDR1 LNHNV and CDR2 YYDKDF (reference sequence). Every sample had a minimum of 6 million PBMCs isolated. General observations from the study: Across samples, TCR beta diversity tracked strongly with naive T cell percentage. The study found more naive CD4+ cells and higher diversity in long-lived than aged donors.

This TCR derives from a man aged 35 to 55 in good health. Sequencing was done on a sample of blood. The rearrangement uses TRBV15 and TRBJ2-5, with D possibly matching TRBD1 (6 bases). The J call could be wrong; TRBJ2-7 is a better fit for the DNA end. CDR3 in amino acids: CVTSREGVGEQYF. CDR3 coding DNA: TGTGTCACCAGCAGAGAGGGGGTAGGCGAGCAGTACTTC.